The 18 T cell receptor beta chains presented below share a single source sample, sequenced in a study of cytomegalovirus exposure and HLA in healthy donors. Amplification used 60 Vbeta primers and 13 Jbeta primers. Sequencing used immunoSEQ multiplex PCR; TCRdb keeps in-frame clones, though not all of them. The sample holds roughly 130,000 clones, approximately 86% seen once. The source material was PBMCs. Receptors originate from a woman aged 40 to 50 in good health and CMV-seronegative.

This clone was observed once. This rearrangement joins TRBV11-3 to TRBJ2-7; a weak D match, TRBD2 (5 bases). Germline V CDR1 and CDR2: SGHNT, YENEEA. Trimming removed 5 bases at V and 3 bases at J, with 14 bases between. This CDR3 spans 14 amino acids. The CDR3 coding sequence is TGTGCCAGCAGCAAAGCGGACTCATACTACGAGCAGTACTTC. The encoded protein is CASSKADSYYEQYF.

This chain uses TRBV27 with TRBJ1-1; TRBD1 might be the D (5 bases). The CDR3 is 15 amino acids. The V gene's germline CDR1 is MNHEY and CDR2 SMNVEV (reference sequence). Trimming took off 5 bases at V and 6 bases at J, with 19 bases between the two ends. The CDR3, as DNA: TGTGCCAGCAGTGCCCCGACGGGGGGTATCGCTGAAGCTTTCTTT. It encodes CASSAPTGGIAEAFF.

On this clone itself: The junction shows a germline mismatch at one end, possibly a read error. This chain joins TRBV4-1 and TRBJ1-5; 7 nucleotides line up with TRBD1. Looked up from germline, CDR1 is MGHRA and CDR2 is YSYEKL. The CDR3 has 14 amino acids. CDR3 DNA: TGCACCAGCAGCCAAGACAGGGCCGATCAGCCCCAGCATTTT. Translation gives CTSSQDRADQPQHF.

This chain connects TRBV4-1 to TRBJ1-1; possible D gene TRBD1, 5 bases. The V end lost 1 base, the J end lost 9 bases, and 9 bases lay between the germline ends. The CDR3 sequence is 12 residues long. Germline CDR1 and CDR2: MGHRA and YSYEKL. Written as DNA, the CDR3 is TGCGCCAGCAGCCAAGTTCAGGGCAAAGCTTTCTTT. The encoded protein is CASSQVQGKAFF.

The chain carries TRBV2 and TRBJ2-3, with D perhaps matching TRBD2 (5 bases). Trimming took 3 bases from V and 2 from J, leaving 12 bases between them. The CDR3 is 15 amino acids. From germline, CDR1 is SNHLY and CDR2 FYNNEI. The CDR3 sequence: CASSDRRLPTDTQYF. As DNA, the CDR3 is TGTGCCAGCAGTGATCGGAGACTACCCACAGATACGCAGTATTTT.

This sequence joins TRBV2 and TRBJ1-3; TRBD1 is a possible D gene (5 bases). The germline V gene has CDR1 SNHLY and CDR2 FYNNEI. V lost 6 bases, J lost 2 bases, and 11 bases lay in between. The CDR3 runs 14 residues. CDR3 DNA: TGTGCCAGCAGCCTTGGGGGGGCTGGAAACACCATATATTTT. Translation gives CASSLGGAGNTIYF.

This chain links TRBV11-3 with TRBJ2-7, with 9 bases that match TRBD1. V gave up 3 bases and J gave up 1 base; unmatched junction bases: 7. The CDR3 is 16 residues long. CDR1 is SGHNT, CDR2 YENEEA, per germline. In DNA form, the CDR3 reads TGTGCCAGCAGCTTGGGACAGGGTTTTCCTTCCTACGAGCAGTACTTC. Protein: CASSLGQGFPSYEQYF.

Written as DNA, the CDR3 is TGTGCCAGCAGCTTGGGACTTCCTACGCAGTATTTT. Amino acids: CASSLGLPTQYF. The chain recombines TRBV7-8 with TRBJ2-3; a possible D gene is TRBD2 (6 bases). The CDR3 consists of 12 residues. V shed 3 bases and J shed 8 bases, with 9 bases lying between them. The germline V gene has CDR1 SGHVS and CDR2 FQNEAQ. Full variable domain (rest looked up from reference TRBV7-8 and TRBJ2-3): GAGVSQSPRYKVAKRGQDVALRCDPISGHVSLFWYQQALGQGPEFLTYFQNEAQLDKSGLPSDRFFAERPEGSVSTLKIQRTQQEDSAVYLCASSLGLPTQYFGPGTRLTVL.

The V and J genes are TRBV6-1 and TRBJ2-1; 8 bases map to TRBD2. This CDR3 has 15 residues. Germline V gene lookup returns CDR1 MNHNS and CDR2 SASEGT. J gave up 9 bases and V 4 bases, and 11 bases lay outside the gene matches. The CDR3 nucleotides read TGTGCCAGCAGTGCGACTAGCGCCGGGCGCGCTGAGCAGTTCTTC. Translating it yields CASSATSAGRAEQFF.

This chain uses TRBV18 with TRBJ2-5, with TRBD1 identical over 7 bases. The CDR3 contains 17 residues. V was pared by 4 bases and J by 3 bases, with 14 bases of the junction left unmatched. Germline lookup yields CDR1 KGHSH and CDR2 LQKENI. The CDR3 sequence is CASSQKGARGGEETQYF. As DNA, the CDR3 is TGTGCCAGCTCACAAAAGGGGGCCCGGGGCGGTGAAGAGACCCAGTACTTC.

The CDR3, as DNA: TGTGCCAGCAGCTTAGCCCTCCGTTTAAACCCTAACTCTGGAAACACCATATATTTT. Translated: CASSLALRLNPNSGNTIYF. The chain combines TRBV11-3 with TRBJ1-3; the D is unclear. V was shortened by 1 base and J by 0 bases, with 19 bases between the two germline ends. This CDR3 has 19 residues. The germline CDR1 and CDR2 sequences are SGHNT and YENEEA.

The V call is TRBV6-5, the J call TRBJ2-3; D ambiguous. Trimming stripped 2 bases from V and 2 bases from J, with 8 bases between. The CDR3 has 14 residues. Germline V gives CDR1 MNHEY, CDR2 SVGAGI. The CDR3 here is CASSYNTDTDTQYF. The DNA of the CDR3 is TGTGCCAGCAGTTACAACACCGACACAGATACGCAGTATTTT.

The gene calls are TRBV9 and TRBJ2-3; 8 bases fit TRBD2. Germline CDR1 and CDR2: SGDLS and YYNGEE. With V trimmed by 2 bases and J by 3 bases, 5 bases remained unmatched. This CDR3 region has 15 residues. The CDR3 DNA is TGTGCCAGCAGCGTTAGCGGGACTCCGACAGATACGCAGTATTTT. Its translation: CASSVSGTPTDTQYF.

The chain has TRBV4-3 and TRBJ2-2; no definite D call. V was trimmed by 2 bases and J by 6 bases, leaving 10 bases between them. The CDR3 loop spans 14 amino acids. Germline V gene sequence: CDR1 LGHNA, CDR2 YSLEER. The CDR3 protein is CASSQIPFAGELFF. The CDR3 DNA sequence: TGCGCCAGCAGCCAAATTCCCTTTGCCGGGGAGCTGTTTTTT.

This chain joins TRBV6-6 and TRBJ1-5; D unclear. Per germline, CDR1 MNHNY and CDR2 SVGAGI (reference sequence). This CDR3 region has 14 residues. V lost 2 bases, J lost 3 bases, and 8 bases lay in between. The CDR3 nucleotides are TGTGCCAGCAGTTACGGGCAGGTCAATCAGCCCCAGCATTTT. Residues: CASSYGQVNQPQHF.

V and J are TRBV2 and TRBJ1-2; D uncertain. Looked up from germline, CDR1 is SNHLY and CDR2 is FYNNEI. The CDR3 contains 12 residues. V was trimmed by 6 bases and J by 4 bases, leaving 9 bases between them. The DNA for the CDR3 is TGTGCCAGCAGGGAGGGTGGCTATGGCTACACCTTC. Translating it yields CASREGGYGYTF.

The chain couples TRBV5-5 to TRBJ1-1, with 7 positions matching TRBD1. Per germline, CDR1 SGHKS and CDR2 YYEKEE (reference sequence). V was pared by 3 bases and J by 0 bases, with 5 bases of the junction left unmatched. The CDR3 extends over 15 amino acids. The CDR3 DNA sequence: TGTGCCAGCAGCTGGGGTGGGACAGTGAACACTGAAGCTTTCTTT. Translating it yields CASSWGGTVNTEAFF.

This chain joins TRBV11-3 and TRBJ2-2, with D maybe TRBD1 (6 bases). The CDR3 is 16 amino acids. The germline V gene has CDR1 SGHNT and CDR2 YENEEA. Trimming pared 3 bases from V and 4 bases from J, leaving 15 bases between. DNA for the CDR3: TGTGCCAGCAGCTTTCAGGGAACAGGGCCCACCGGGGAGCTGTTTTTT. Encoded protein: CASSFQGTGPTGELFF.